Given below is one T cell receptor (beta chain) in context. Its antigen remains unknown. A junction end diverges from the germline sequence, so it may reflect a read error. TCRdb processed the reads anew with MiXCR; each CDR3 protein has one entry. The table records approximately 600,000 distinct CDR3 sequences, under 45% of them present only once. These data originate in a study of T cell repertoires in cytomegalovirus infection. The CDR3 is 15 amino acids. This sequence originates from a human donor in good health (CMV status not recorded). Some clones in this sample may be carry-over from other donors' samples. The sequences come from cultured PBMCs, collected from culture after CMV antigen stimulation. V is TRBV5-3 and J is TRBJ2-7, with 7 bases that match TRBD1. TRBV5-3 is marked as an open reading frame, function uncertain. CDR3 region: CASSSGTATPYEQYF. The CDR3 bases are TGTGCCAGCAGCTCTGGGACAGCAACTCCCTACGAGCAGTACTTC.